This paragraph covers one TCR beta chain sequence. Repertoires were generated with immunoSEQ multiplex PCR, while TCRdb's copy carries only in-frame clones and drops some. The sample lists about 150,000 clones, 83% occurring once. These data come from a study of blood T cell repertoires in COVID-19. Trimming left V 3 bases short and J 5 bases short, with 16 bases between. The V gene's germline CDR1 is WNHNN and CDR2 SYGVQD (reference sequence). There are 15 residues in the CDR3. The Seattle patients, enrolled during active infection, were followed longitudinally. The TCR originated in a woman aged 60-70 years with COVID-19, enrolled during active disease. Sequenced material: peripheral blood. This chain connects TRBV10-1 to TRBJ2-5; D is unresolved. CDR3 region: CASSDLKGAWETQYF. The CDR3 coding sequence is TGCGCCAGCAGTGATTTAAAAGGAGCTTGGGAGACCCAGTACTTC.